This T cell receptor beta chain was identified in a study of T cell responses to AZD1222 COVID-19 vaccine. This CDR3 is 15 amino acids long. Germline assignment: CDR1 MDHEN and CDR2 SYDVKM. After removal of 5 bases from V and 1 base from J, the junction contained 4 bases not matched to a gene. Measured with immunoSEQ multiplex PCR; TCRdb has only the in-frame clones, and not every one. The sample has under 150,000 clones; 90% are singletons. The sample was peripheral blood, taken on day 0 of AZD1222 vaccination. This receptor was obtained from an adult in good health. The chain combines TRBV28 with TRBJ1-5; the match to TRBD1 covers 8 bases. The CDR3, as DNA: TGTGCCAGCAGTGGACAGGGTTCGAGCAATCAGCCCCAGCATTTT. Residues: CASSGQGSSNQPQHF.